The text below deals with one T cell receptor (beta chain). What it binds is unknown. This CDR3 contains 17 residues. V shed 1 base and J shed 6 bases, with 22 bases lying between them. Germline CDR1 is SGHRS and CDR2 is YFSETQ. Clones were sequenced by immunoSEQ multiplex PCR, and TCRdb holds only the in-frame ones, with some missing. This table holds under 200,000 clones, 92% found once. The source of the sample is a study of T cell responses to AZD1222 COVID-19 vaccine. Study-wide points: AZD1222 recipients seropositive at baseline numbered only five or six. Spike-specific TCR breadth and depth grew following two AZD1222 doses. Repertoires were collected only later (after the peak T cell response had occurred). Among vaccine-associated CD4 TCRs, coverage spanned spike, with dominance at 160-218 and 743-854.

This chain uses TRBV5-1 with TRBJ1-2; D gene ambiguous. Sequenced material: peripheral blood, taken 28 days after the second AZD1222 dose. The sequence came from an adult who received the AZD1222 COVID-19 vaccine. In DNA, the CDR3 is TGCGCCAGCAGCTTGTGGTTTGAGGACCCGGAGAATCATGGCTACACCTTC. Protein product: CASSLWFEDPENHGYTF.